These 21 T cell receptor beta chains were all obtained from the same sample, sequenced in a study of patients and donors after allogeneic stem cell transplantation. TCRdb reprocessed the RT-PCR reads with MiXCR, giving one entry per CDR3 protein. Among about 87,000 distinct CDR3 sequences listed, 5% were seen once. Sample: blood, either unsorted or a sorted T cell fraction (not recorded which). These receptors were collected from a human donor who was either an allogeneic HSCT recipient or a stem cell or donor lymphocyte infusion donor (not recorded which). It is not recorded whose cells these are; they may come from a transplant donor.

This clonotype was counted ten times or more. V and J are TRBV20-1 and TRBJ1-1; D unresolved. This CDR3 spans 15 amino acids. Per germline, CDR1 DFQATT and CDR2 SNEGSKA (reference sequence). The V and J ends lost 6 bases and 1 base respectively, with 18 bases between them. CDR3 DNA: TGCAGTGCAAAAACCTTGTGGCGTCAGAACACTGAAGCTTTCTTT. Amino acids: CSAKTLWRQNTEAFF.

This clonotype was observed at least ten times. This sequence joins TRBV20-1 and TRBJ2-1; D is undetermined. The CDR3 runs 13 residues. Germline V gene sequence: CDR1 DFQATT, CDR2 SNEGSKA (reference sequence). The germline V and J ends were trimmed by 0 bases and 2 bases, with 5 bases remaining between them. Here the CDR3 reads CSARDQPYNEQFF. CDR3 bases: TGCAGTGCTAGAGATCAACCCTACAATGAGCAGTTCTTC.

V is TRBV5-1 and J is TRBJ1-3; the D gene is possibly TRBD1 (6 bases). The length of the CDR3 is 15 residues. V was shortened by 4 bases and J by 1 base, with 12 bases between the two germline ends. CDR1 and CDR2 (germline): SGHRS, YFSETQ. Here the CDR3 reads CASSETGRSGNTIYF. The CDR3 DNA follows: TGCGCCAGCAGCGAAACAGGGCGGTCTGGAAACACCATATATTTT.

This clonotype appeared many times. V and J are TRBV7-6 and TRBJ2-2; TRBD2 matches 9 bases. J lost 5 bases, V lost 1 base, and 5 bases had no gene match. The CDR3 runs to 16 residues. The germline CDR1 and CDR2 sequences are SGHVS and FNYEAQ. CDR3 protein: CASSLGASGKTGELFF. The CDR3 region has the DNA TGTGCCAGCAGCTTAGGGGCTAGCGGGAAGACCGGGGAGCTGTTTTTT.

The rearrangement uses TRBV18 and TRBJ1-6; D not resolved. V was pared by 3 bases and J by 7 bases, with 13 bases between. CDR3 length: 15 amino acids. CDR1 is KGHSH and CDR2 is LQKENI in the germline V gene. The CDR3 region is CASSPLAGSNSPLHF. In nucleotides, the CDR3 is TGTGCCAGCTCACCTCTGGCGGGTAGCAATTCACCCCTCCACTTT.

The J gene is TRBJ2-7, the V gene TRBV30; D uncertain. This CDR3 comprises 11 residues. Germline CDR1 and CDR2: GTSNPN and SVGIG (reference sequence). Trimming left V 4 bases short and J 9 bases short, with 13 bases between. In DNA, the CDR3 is TGTGCCTGGACTAAGAACGAGGCGCAGTACTTC. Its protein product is CAWTKNEAQYF. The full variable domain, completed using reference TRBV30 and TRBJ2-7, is SQTIHQWPATLVQPVGSPLSLECTVEGTSNPNLYWYRQAAGRGLQLLFYSVGIGQISSEVPQNLSASRPQDRQFILSSKKLLLSDSGFYLCAWTKNEAQYFGPGTRLTVT.

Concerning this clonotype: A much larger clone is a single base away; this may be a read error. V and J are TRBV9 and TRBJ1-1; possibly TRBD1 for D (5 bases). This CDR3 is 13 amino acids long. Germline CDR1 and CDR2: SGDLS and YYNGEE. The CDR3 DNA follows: TGTGCCAGCAGCTCCCGGCAGGGCGCTGAATCTTTCTTT. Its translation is CASSSRQGAESFF.

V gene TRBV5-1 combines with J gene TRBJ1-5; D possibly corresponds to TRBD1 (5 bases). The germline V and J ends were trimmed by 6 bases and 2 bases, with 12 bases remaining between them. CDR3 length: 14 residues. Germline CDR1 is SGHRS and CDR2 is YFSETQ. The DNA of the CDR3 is TGCGCCAGCACCCCTGACAGTCGCAATCAGCCCCAGCATTTT. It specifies CASTPDSRNQPQHF.

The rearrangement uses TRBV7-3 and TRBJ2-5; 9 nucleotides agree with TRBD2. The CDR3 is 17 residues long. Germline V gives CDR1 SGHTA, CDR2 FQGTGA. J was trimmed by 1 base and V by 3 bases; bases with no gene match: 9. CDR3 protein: CASSLGLAKRGQETQYF. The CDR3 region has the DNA TGTGCCAGCAGCTTGGGACTAGCCAAAAGGGGCCAAGAGACCCAGTACTTC.

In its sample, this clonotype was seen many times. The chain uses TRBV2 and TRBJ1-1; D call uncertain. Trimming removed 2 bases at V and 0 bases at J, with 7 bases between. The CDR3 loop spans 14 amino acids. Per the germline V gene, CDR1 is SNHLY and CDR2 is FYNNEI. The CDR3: CASSEPKMNTEAFF. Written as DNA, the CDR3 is TGTGCCAGCAGTGAACCGAAAATGAACACTGAAGCTTTCTTT.

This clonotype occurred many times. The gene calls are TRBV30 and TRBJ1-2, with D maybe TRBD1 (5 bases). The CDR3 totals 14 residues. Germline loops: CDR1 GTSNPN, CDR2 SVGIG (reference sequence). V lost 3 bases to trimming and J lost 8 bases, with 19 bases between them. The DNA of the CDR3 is TGTGCCTGGAGCCCAGGACTAGGGGCAAGGGGCTACACCTTC. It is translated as CAWSPGLGARGYTF.

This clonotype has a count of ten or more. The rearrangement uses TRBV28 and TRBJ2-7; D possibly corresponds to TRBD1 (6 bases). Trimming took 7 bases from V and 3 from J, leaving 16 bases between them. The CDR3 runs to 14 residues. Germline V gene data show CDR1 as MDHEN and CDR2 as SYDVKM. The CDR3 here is CASTPGQTGYEQYF. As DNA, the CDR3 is TGTGCCAGCACCCCCGGACAGACAGGCTACGAGCAGTACTTC. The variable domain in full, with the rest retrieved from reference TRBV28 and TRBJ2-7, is DVKVTQSSRYLVKRTGEKVFLECVQDMDHENMFWYRQDPGLGLRLIYFSYDVKMKEKGDIPEGYSVSREKKERFSLILESASTNQTSMYLCASTPGQTGYEQYFGPGTRLTVT.

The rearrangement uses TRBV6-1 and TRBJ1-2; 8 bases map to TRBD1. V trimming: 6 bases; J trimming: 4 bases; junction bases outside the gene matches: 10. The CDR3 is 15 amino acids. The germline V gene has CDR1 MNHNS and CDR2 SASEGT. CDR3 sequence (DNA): TGTGCCAGCAGAACCCAGGGGGCATCTAGCTATGGCTACACCTTC. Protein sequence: CASRTQGASSYGYTF.

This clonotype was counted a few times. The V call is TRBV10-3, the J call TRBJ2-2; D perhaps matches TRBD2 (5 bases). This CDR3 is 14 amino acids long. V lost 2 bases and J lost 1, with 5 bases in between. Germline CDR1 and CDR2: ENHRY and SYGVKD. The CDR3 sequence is CAISERGNTGELFF. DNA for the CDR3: TGTGCCATCAGTGAGCGGGGGAACACCGGGGAGCTGTTTTTT.

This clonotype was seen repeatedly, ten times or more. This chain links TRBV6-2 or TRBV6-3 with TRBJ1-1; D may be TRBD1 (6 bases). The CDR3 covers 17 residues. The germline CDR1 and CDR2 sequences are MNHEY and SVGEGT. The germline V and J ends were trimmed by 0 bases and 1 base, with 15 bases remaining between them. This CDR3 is CASSYSMRGGTNTEAFF. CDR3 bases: TGTGCCAGCAGTTACTCAATGCGCGGGGGCACGAACACTGAAGCTTTCTTT.

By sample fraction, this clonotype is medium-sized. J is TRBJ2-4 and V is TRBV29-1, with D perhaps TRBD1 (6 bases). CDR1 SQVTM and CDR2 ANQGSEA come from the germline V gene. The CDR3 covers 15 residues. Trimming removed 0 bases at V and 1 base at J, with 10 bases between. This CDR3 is CSVEDRGWAKNIQYF. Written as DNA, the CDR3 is TGCAGCGTTGAAGACAGGGGCTGGGCCAAAAACATTCAGTACTTC.

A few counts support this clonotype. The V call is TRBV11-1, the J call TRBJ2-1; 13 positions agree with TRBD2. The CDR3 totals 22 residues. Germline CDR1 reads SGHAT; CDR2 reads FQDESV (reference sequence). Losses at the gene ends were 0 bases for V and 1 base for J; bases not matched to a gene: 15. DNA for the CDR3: TGTGCCAGCAGCTTAGCGCTTATGTTCCGGACTAGCGGGAGTGGGTCCTACAATGAGCAGTTCTTC. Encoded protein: CASSLALMFRTSGSGSYNEQFF.

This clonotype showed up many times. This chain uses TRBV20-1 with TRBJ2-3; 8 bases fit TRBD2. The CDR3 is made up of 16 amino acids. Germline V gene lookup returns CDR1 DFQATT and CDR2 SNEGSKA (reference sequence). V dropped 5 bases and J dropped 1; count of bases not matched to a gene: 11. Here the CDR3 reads CSAPDSRAGGTDTQYF. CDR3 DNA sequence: TGCAGTGCTCCCGATAGTAGAGCGGGAGGCACAGATACGCAGTATTTT.

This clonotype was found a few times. For the CDR3, the DNA is TGTGCCAGCAGTCCGGGACTAGCGGGAGCTCGGGAGACCCAGTACTTC. It translates to CASSPGLAGARETQYF. J is TRBJ2-5 and V is TRBV2; 14 nucleotides line up with TRBD2. CDR1 is SNHLY and CDR2 is FYNNEI in the germline V gene. CDR3 length: 16 residues. J lost 5 bases, V lost 5 bases, and 7 bases had no gene match.

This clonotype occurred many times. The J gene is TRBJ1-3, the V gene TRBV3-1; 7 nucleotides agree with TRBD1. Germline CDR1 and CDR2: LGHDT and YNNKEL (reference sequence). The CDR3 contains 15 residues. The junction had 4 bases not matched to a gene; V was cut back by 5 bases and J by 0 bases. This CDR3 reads CASSSTGASGNTIYF. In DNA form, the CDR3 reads TGTGCCAGCAGCTCAACAGGGGCCTCTGGAAACACCATATATTTT.

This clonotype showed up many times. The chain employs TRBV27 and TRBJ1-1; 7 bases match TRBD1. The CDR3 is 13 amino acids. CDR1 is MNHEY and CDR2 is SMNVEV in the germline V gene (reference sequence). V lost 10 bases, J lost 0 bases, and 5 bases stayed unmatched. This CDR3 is CATAGQMNTEAFF. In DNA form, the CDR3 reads TGTGCCACCGCGGGACAGATGAACACTGAAGCTTTCTTT.